This T cell receptor (beta chain) was recorded in a study of blood T cells in healthy people across ages. Study findings and constraints: Per million T cells, the diversity of TCR beta decreased roughly linearly as age advanced. A strong correlation was found between TCR beta diversity and the percentage of naive T cells.

Turning to this clonotype: Antigen unknown.

The use of a sample-barcoded 5' primer and a J-beta primer mix characterized a second PCR of about 7 to 12 cycles. One entry per CDR3 protein results from TCRdb running MiXCR on the 5' RACE reads. Of 550,000 to 650,000 distinct CDR3 sequences listed, about 30% are singletons. Each individual donor underwent a draw of 8.5 to 10 milliliters of peripheral blood. The clonotype comes from a woman of 80 years or more in good health. The specimen sequenced was blood.

CDR3 in amino acids: CASSFQTRNTDAEYF. The CDR3 DNA follows: TGTGCCAGCAGTTTTCAGACACGTAACACAGATGCGGAGTATTTT. The V gene is TRBV12-3 or TRBV12-4, the J gene TRBJ2-3; no reliable D call. V lost 3 bases, J lost 13 bases, and 23 bases lay in between. This CDR3 spans 15 amino acids.